The T cell receptor beta chain described here comes from a study of blood T cell repertoires in COVID-19. Whole-study context: Material from acute and convalescent COVID-19 was sourced from the United States, Italy and Spain. In each case, the material was cDNA or gDNA derived from T cells, B-cell-depleted T cells, or PBMCs.

The germline V and J ends were trimmed by 6 bases and 1 base, with 12 bases remaining between them. Germline CDR1 reads SEHNR; CDR2 reads FQNEAQ (reference sequence). The CDR3 length is 14 residues. Per the original data handling: Nucleated cell counts were estimated from reference gene primer amplification. Here immunoSEQ multiplex PCR was the method, and the copy in TCRdb shows in-frame clones only, minus some. The V and J calls and clone size were taken over from that table, and D and trimming were inferred from the DNA. This repertoire shows a few hundred thousand clones, roughly nine tenths found once; its top ten account for roughly 2.3%.

This receptor was taken from a man aged 18-30 years with active or convalescent COVID-19. The chain links TRBV7-9 to TRBJ1-2; D is possibly TRBD1 (5 bases). Sequencing input: peripheral blood. The CDR3 bases are TGTGCCAGCAGTCCGATGGGGGGTAACTATGGCTACACCTTC. This gives the protein CASSPMGGNYGYTF. Looking up the rest from reference TRBV7-9 and TRBJ1-2 gives the full variable domain: DTGVSQNPRHKITKRGQNVTFRCDPISEHNRLYWYRQTLGQGPEFLTYFQNEAQLEKSRLLSDRFSAERPKGSFSTLEIQRTEQGDSAMYLCASSPMGGNYGYTFGSGTRLTVV.